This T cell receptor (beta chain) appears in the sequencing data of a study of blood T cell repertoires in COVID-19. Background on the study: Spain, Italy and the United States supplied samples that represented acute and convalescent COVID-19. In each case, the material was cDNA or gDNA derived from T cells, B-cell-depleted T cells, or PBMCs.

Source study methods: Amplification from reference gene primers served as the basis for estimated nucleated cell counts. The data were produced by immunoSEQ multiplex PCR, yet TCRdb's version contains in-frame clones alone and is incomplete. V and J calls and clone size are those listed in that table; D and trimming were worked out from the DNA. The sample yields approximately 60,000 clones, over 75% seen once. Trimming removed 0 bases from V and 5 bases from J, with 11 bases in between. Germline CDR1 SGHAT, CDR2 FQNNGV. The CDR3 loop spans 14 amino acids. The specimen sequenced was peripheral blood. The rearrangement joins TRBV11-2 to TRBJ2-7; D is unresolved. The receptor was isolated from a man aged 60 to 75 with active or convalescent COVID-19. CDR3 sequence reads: CASSLDWANHEQYF. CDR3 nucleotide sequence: TGTGCCAGCAGCTTAGATTGGGCCAACCACGAGCAGTACTTC.